One T cell receptor beta chain is described in this entry. It has no known antigen specificity. Per-base quality was not reported, and no clone a single base away is much larger than it. Spanning cysteine to phenylalanine, the CDR3 consists of 15 amino acids. Kept here is only the CDR3 DNA, which spans 45 bases and is read in frame from base 1. V loses 3 bases, J loses 0 bases, and the germline ends lie 9 bases apart. The record originates from a study of T cells after yellow fever vaccination (dated by TCRdb to about 2019). Turning to the overall study: The SMART-Seq v4 Ultra Low Input RNA kit was used to prepare libraries from fractions with low cell numbers. The cohort comprised two healthy male donors, one aged 18 to 30 and one aged 30 to 40 years. Bulk TCR alpha and beta repertoires were sequenced longitudinally to track T-cell clones before and after primary and booster YFV17D yellow fever vaccination. Blood samples were taken at several timepoints before and after primary and secondary immunization, and bulk PBMC replicates and cell subsets were isolated.

The sequencer listed for this sample is Illumina NovaSeq 6000. Synthesis of TCR cDNA relied on 5'RACE template switching, a step that introduced a universal primer site along with unique molecular identifiers. Priming of cDNA synthesis was performed from both the TCR alpha and TCR beta constant segments. Two PCR steps were used to amplify libraries, with sample barcodes and sequencing adapters being added in the second step. Sequencing of libraries was performed on Illumina HiSeq 2500 (2x100 bp) or NovaSeq (2x150 bp). Concerning the study's data processing: Reads were demultiplexed and collapsed into UMI consensus sequences with MIGEC, and V(D)J alignment was performed with MiXCR. Using edgeR on replicate PBMC samples, clonotypes were called vaccine-responding if FDR was below 0.01 and the log2 fold change was above 5 up to day 15. Bulk clonotypes were assigned CD4 or CD8 identity according to which sequenced CD4 or CD8 repertoire held them at higher abundance. TCRdb redid the processing of the public reads, applying fastp at Q25 and MiXCR, and retained in-frame beta chains. Entries that share a CDR3 protein sequence are merged under the most common genes and DNA. Here the V and J calls rest on TCRdb's processing, not on the authors' analysis. This sample holds a few hundred thousand distinct CDR3 sequences; about 4% were observed only once. The ten most abundant clones make up roughly 26% of the sample.

Points the paper makes about the study in general: A small fraction of clonotypes appeared in both the CD4 and CD8 compartments, likely as a result of convergent recombination. Compared with the primary T-cell response, the secondary T-cell response was faster but weaker, reaching its peak on day 5 rather than on day 15. Because abundant contaminating clonotypes from the bulk population could be contained in FACS-sorted repertoires, computational filtering was required. Because only a couple of donors were included in the study, the extent to which the findings can be generalized is limited. After the booster, most of the clones that had expanded following primary vaccination were detected again (just under 97% of CD4 and roughly 90% of CD8), which suggests that memory was broadly maintained.

Reading the label with the study, this specimen's treatment or condition is: live attenuated yellow fever vaccine strain. At each blood-draw timepoint, two biological replicates of bulk PBMCs were obtained. A standard Ficoll-Paque protocol was used to isolate PBMCs from peripheral blood. RNA was extracted with TriZol from bulk PBMCs, CD4 and CD8 fractions, and dextramer-positive and dextramer-negative fractions. The chain is assembled from TRBV12-3 or TRBV12-4 and TRBJ1-3, with no reliable assignment of the D segment. This TCR was recovered from a man between 18 and 35 years old who received the YFV17D yellow fever vaccine. Here the sequenced sample was PBMCs, taken 5 days after the yellow fever booster vaccination. The CDR3 is CASSFTAVSGNTIYF. The sequenced DNA: TGTGCCAGCAGTTTCACTGCCGTCTCTGGAAACACCATATATTTT.